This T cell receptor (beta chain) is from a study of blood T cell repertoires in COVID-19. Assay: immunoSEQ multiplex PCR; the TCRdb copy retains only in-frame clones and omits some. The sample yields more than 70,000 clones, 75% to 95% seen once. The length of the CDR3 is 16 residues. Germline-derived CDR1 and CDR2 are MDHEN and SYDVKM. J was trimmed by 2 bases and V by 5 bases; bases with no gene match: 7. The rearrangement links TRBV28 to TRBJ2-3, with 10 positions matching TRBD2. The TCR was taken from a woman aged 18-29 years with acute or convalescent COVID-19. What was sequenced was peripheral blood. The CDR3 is CASSDGLADFTDTQYF. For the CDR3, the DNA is TGTGCCAGCAGTGACGGACTAGCGGATTTCACAGATACGCAGTATTTT.